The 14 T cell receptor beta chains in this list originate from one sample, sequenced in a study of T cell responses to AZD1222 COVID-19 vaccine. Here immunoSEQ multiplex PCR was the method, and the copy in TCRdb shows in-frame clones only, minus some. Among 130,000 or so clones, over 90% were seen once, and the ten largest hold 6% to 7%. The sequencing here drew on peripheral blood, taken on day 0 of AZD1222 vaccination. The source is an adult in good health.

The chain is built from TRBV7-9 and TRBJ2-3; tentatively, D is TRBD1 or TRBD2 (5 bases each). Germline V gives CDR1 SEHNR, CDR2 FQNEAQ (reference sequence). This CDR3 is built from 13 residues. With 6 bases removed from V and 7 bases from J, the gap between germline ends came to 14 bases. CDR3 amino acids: CASRKRDPHTQYF. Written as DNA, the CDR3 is TGTGCCAGCAGGAAACGGGACCCTCATACGCAGTATTTT.

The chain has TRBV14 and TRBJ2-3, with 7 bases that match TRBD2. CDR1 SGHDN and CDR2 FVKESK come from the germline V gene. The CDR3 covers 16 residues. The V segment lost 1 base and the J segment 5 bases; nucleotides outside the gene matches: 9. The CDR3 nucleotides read TGTGCCAGCAGCCAAGGATCCGGGAGGTGGGGAGATACGCAGTATTTT. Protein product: CASSQGSGRWGDTQYF.

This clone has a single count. The CDR3 DNA follows: TGTGCAAGTCGCTTAGCCTCATCGTCAGGGTGGGGGACAGATACGCAGTATTTT. Translation: CASRLASSSGWGTDTQYF. The rearrangement joins TRBV12-2 to TRBJ2-3. TRBV12-2 is reported as a pseudogene. The CDR3 runs to 18 residues.

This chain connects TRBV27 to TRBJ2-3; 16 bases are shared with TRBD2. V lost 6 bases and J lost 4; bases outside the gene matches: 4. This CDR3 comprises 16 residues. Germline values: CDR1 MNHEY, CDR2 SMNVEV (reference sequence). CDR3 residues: CASRGLAGGPSDTQYF. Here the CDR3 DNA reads TGTGCCAGCAGGGGACTAGCGGGAGGGCCATCAGATACGCAGTATTTT.

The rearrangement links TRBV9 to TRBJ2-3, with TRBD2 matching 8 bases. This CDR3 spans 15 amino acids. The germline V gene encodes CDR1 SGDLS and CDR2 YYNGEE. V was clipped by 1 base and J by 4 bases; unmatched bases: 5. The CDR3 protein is CASSVRSGGPDTQYF. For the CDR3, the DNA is TGTGCCAGCAGCGTAAGGAGCGGGGGCCCAGATACGCAGTATTTT.

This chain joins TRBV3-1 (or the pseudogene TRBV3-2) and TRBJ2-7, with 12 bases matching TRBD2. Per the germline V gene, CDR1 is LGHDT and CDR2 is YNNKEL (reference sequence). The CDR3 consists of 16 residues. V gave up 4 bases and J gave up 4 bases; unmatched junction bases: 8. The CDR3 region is CASSPSLAGGEYEQYF. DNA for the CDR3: TGTGCCAGCAGCCCGTCCCTAGCGGGAGGGGAATACGAGCAGTACTTC.

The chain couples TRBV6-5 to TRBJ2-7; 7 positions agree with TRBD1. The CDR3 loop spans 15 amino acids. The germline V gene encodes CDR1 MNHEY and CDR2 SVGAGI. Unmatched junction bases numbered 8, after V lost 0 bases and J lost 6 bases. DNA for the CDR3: TGTGCCAGCAGTTACTCATCGGCAGGGGGTCGCGAGCAGTACTTC. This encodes CASSYSSAGGREQYF.

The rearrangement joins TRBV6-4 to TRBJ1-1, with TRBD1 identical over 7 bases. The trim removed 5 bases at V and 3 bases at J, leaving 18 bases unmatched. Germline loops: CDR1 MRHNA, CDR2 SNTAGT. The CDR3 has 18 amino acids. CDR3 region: CASSFPLNSGGKYTEAFF. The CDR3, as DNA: TGTGCCAGCAGTTTTCCCCTCAACTCAGGGGGGAAATACACTGAAGCTTTCTTT.

This CDR3 reads CASSFPQRGRGNSPLHF. The CDR3 region has the DNA TGTGCCAGCAGTTTTCCCCAAAGAGGGCGGGGTAATTCACCCCTCCACTTT. J is TRBJ1-6 and V is TRBV28; D ambiguous. This CDR3 spans 17 amino acids. Trimming took 3 bases from V and 6 from J, leaving 18 bases between them. Per the germline V gene, CDR1 is MDHEN and CDR2 is SYDVKM.

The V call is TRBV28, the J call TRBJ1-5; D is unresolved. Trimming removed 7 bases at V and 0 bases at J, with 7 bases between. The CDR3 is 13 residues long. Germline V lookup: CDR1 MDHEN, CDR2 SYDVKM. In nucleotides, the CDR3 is TGTGCCAGCATTCACAATAGCAATCAGCCCCAGCATTTT. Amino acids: CASIHNSNQPQHF.

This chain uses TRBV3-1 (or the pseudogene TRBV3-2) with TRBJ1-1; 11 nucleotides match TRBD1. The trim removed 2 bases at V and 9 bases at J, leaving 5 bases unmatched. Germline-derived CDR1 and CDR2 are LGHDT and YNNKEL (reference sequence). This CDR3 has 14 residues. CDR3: CASSQRTGGRKAFF. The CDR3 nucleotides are TGTGCCAGCAGCCAAAGGACAGGGGGCCGGAAAGCTTTCTTT.

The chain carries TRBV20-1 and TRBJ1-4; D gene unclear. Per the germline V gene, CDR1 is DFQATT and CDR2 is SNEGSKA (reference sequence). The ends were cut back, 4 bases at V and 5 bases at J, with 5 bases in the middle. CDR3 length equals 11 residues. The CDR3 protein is CSAILNEKLFF. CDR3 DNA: TGCAGTGCTATTTTAAATGAAAAACTGTTTTTT.

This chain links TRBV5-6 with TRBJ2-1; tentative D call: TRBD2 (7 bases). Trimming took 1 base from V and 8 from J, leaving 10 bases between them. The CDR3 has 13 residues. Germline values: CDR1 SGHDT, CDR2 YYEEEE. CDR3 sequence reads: CASSLRGADEQFF. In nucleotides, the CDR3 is TGTGCCAGCAGCTTGCGGGGGGCCGATGAGCAGTTCTTC.

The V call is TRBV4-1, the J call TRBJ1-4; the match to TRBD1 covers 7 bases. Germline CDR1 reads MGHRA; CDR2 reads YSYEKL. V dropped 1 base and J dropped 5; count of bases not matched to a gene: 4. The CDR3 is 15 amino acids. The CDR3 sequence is CASSQVVTGNEKLFF. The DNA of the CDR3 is TGCGCCAGCAGCCAAGTGGTGACAGGGAATGAAAAACTGTTTTTT.